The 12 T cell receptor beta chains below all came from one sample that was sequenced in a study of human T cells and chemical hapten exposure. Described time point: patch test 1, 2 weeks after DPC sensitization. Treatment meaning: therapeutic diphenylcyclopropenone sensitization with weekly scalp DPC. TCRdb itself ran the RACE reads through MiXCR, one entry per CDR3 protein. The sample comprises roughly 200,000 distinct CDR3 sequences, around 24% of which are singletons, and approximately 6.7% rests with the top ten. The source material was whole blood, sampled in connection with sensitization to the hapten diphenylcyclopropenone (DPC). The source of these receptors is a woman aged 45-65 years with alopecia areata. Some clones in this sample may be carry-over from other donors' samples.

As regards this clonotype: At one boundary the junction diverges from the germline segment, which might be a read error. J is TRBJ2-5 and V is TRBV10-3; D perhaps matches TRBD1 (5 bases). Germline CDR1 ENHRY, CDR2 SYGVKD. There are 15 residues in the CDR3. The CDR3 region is CAISEIQVWQETQYF. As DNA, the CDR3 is TGTGCCATTAGTGAGATACAGGTTTGGCAAGAGACCCAGTACTTC.

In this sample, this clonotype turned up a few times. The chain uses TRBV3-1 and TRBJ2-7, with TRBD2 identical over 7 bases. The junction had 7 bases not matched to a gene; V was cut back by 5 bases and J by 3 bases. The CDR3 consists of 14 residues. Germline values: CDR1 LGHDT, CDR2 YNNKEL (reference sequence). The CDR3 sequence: CASSSAGLLYEQYF. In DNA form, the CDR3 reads TGTGCCAGCAGCTCAGCGGGATTACTCTACGAGCAGTACTTC.

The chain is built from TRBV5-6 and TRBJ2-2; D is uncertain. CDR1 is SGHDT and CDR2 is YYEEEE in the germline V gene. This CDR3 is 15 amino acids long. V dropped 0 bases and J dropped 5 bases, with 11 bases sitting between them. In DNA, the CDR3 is TGTGCCAGCAGCTTGGTGGGTGTTAGGACCGGGGAGCTGTTTTTT. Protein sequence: CASSLVGVRTGELFF.

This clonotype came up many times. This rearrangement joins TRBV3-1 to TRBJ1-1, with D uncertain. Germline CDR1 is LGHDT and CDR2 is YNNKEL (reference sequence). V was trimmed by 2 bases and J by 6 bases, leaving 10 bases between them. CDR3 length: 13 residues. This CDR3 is CASSQIPEAEAFF. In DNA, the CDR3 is TGTGCCAGCAGCCAAATTCCGGAGGCTGAAGCTTTCTTT.

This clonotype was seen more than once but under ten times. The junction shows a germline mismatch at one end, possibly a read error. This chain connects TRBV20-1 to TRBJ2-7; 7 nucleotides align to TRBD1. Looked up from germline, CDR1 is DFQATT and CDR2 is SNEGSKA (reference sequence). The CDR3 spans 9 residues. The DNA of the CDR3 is TGCAGTGCAATCTCCGGGACAGCGTTC. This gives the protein CSAISGTAF.

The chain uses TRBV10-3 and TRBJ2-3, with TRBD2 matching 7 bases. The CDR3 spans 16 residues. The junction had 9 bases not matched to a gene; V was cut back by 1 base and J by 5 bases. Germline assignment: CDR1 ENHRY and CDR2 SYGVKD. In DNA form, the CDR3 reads TGTGCCATCAGTGAGTGGCGGGAGTTGCAGGGAGATACGCAGTATTTT. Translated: CAISEWRELQGDTQYF.

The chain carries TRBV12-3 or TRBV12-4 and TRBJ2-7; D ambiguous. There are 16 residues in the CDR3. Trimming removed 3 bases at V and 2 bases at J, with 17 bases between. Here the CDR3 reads CASSLSLSGPPYEQYF. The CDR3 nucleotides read TGTGCCAGCAGTTTGAGCCTCTCGGGCCCCCCCTACGAGCAGTACTTC.

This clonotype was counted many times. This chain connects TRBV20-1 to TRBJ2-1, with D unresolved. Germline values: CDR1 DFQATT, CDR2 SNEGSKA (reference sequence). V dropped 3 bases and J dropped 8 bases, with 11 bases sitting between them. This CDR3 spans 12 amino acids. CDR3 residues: CSARSIADEQFF. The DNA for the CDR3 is TGCAGTGCTAGGTCTATCGCGGATGAGCAGTTCTTC.

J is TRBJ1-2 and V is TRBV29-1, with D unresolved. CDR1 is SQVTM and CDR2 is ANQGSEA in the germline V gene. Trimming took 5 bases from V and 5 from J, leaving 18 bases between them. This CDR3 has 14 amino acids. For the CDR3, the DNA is TGCAGCGTTAGTGGTATGGGTTCCTCTTATGGCTACACCTTC. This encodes CSVSGMGSSYGYTF.

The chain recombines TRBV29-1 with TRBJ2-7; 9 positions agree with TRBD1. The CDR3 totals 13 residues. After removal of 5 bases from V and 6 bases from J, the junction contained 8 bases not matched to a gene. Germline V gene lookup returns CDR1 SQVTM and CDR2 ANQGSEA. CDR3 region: CSVSATGGGEQYF. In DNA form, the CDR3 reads TGCAGCGTTTCCGCGACAGGGGGAGGCGAGCAGTACTTC.

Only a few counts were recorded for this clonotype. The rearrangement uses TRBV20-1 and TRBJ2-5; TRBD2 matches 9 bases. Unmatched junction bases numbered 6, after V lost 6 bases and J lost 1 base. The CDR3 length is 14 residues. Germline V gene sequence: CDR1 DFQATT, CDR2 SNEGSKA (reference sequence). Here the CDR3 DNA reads TGCAGTGCCACCGAGCGGGAGGCCCAAGAGACCCAGTACTTC. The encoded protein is CSATEREAQETQYF.

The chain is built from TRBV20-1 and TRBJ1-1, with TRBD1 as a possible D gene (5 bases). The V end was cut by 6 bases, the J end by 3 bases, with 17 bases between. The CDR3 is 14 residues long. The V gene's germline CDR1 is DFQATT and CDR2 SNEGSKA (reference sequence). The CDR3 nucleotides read TGCAGTGCCCCCTCACAACGAGGGGACACTGAAGCTTTCTTT. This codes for CSAPSQRGDTEAFF.